Presented here are 20 T cell receptor beta chains from one specimen sequenced in a study of CD8 T cells in Susac syndrome. With random hexamers, roughly 0.45 to 1 ug RNA was reverse transcribed. From the immunoSEQ multiplex PCR reads, TCRdb called clonotypes with MiXCR, one entry per CDR3 protein. This sample yields roughly 250,000 distinct CDR3 sequences, of which 90% to 96% are seen a single time; around 0.093% belongs to the top ten. The specimen sequenced was CD4+ T cells from PBMCs. The receptors originated from a human donor with Susac syndrome.

In its sample, this clonotype was seen once. V gene TRBV20-1 combines with J gene TRBJ1-2; D not certain. The length of the CDR3 is 12 residues. Germline V gene lookup returns CDR1 DFQATT and CDR2 SNEGSKA (reference sequence). V lost 4 bases to trimming and J lost 8 bases, with 14 bases between them. The CDR3 region is CSATTVGRGYTF. The DNA of the CDR3 is TGCAGTGCTACAACTGTAGGGCGGGGCTACACCTTC.

The chain joins TRBV29-1 to TRBJ1-1, with 7 bases lining up with TRBD1. There are 15 residues in the CDR3. V shed 6 bases and J 8 bases; nucleotides not matched to a gene: 18. Germline V gives CDR1 SQVTM, CDR2 ANQGSEA. The CDR3 nucleotides are TGCAGCGTAGGACGAAACCTCAACCGGGACAGCGAAGCTTTCTTT. Translated, it gives CSVGRNLNRDSEAFF.

This clonotype was recorded once. V and J are TRBV29-1 and TRBJ1-1; the match to TRBD1 covers 9 bases. Unmatched junction bases numbered 3, after V lost 4 bases and J lost 9 bases. Germline values: CDR1 SQVTM, CDR2 ANQGSEA. There are 11 residues in the CDR3. The chain's CDR3 is CSVGQGEQAFF. The DNA for the CDR3 is TGCAGCGTTGGACAGGGGGAACAAGCTTTCTTT. Full variable domain (outside the CDR3, taken from reference TRBV29-1 and TRBJ1-1): SAVISQKPSRDICQRGTSLTIQCQVDSQVTMMFWYRQQPGQSLTLIATANQGSEATYESGFVIDKFPISRPNLTFSTLTVSNMSPEDSSIYLCSVGQGEQAFFGQGTRLTVV.

This clonotype was recorded once. This chain joins TRBV7-6 and TRBJ1-1; maybe TRBD1 (6 bases). Germline lookup yields CDR1 SGHVS and CDR2 FNYEAQ. The V end lost 6 bases, the J end lost 6 bases, and 11 bases lay between the germline ends. This CDR3 region has 12 residues. CDR3: CASRPDSAEAFF. CDR3 nucleotide sequence: TGTGCCAGCAGGCCGGACAGCGCTGAAGCTTTCTTT.

The chain has TRBV5-1 and TRBJ1-4; no definite D call. Germline V gene lookup returns CDR1 SGHRS and CDR2 YFSETQ. The CDR3 is 15 residues long. The V gene lost 2 bases and the J gene lost 8 bases, with 16 bases spanning the gap. CDR3 protein: CASSFGVGVREKLFF. The DNA of the CDR3 is TGCGCCAGCAGCTTCGGGGTCGGGGTTCGAGAAAAACTGTTTTTT.

The chain recombines TRBV20-1 with TRBJ1-1, with D perhaps matching TRBD1 (6 bases). The CDR3 consists of 15 residues. V lost 0 bases and J 6 bases, leaving 17 bases between the germline ends. Germline V gene data show CDR1 as DFQATT and CDR2 as SNEGSKA (reference sequence). CDR3 DNA: TGCAGTGCTAGAGAGTCCAACGCCAGGACAGCTGAAGCTTTCTTT. It specifies CSARESNARTAEAFF.

The rearrangement joins TRBV20-1 to TRBJ2-3; D is uncertain. Germline V gene lookup returns CDR1 DFQATT and CDR2 SNEGSKA (reference sequence). This CDR3 contains 12 residues. V was clipped by 5 bases and J by 4 bases, with 10 bases between them. The CDR3 sequence: CSAHEIADTQYF. The CDR3 nucleotides are TGCAGTGCTCACGAGATAGCAGATACGCAGTATTTT.

The rearrangement links TRBV9 to TRBJ1-2; D is unresolved. CDR1 SGDLS and CDR2 YYNGEE come from the germline V gene. The CDR3 contains 12 residues. Deletions cut 0 bases from V and 5 bases from J, with 5 bases between. CDR3: CASSVAGYGYTF. CDR3 sequence (DNA): TGTGCCAGCAGCGTAGCCGGGTATGGCTACACCTTC. The full variable domain, with the rest looked up from reference TRBV9 and TRBJ1-2, is DSGVTQTPKHLITATGQRVTLRCSPRSGDLSVYWYQQSLDQGLQFLIQYYNGEERAKGNILERFSAQQFPDLHSELNLSSLELGDSALYFCASSVAGYGYTFGSGTRLTVV.

In nucleotides, the CDR3 is TGTGCCAGCAGCTCGGGACCGGACTACGAGCAGTACTTC. It encodes CASSSGPDYEQYF. V and J are TRBV7-2 and TRBJ2-7, with D perhaps being TRBD1 or TRBD2 (5 bases each). V lost 4 bases, J lost 3 bases, and 10 bases lay in between. The CDR3 has 13 amino acids. CDR1 and CDR2 from the germline V gene are SGHTA and FQGNSA.

The rearrangement joins TRBV9 to TRBJ1-2; a weak D match, TRBD1 (5 bases). This CDR3 spans 14 amino acids. V shed 0 bases and J shed 7 bases, with 13 bases lying between them. Germline V lookup: CDR1 SGDLS, CDR2 YYNGEE. Here the CDR3 DNA reads TGTGCCAGCAGCGTAGATCCAGGGCGGAGTGGCTACACCTTC. Amino acids: CASSVDPGRSGYTF.

J is TRBJ2-2 and V is TRBV29-1, with a weak D call TRBD2 (5 bases). CDR3 length equals 13 residues. Germline V lookup: CDR1 SQVTM, CDR2 ANQGSEA. V dropped 4 bases and J dropped 3 bases, with 9 bases sitting between them. This CDR3 is CSVVGRDTGELFF. The DNA of the CDR3 is TGCAGCGTTGTTGGGAGAGACACCGGGGAGCTGTTTTTT.

The V gene is TRBV14, the J gene TRBJ2-7, with D possibly being TRBD1 (5 bases). CDR1 SGHDN and CDR2 FVKESK come from the germline V gene. The CDR3 totals 14 residues. V lost 1 base and J 6 bases, leaving 13 bases between the germline ends. Here the CDR3 reads CASSQGSAGFEQYF. The CDR3 DNA follows: TGTGCCAGCAGCCAAGGGAGCGCAGGGTTCGAGCAGTACTTC. The full variable domain, rest sourced from reference TRBV14 and TRBJ2-7, is EAGVTQFPSHSVIEKGQTVTLRCDPISGHDNLYWYRRVMGKEIKFLLHFVKESKQDESGMPNNRFLAERTGGTYSTLKVQPAELEDSGVYFCASSQGSAGFEQYFGPGTRLTVT.

The chain is built from TRBV9 and TRBJ1-1, with unresolved D. Germline CDR1 and CDR2: SGDLS and YYNGEE. CDR3 length: 14 residues. V gave up 0 bases and J gave up 3 bases, with 9 bases separating them. The CDR3 loop is CASSVAGRDTEAFF. The DNA of the CDR3 is TGTGCCAGCAGCGTAGCCGGGAGGGACACTGAAGCTTTCTTT.

This chain links TRBV6-5 with TRBJ2-7; 9 bases are a match to TRBD1. There are 15 residues in the CDR3. The germline gives CDR1 MNHEY, CDR2 SVGAGI. The ends lost 6 bases at V and 4 bases at J; junction bases unmatched: 10. CDR3 loop: CASREQGARNYEQYF. Here the CDR3 DNA reads TGTGCCAGCAGGGAACAGGGGGCAAGGAATTACGAGCAGTACTTC.

V and J are TRBV4-1 and TRBJ2-1; possible D gene TRBD1, 6 bases. The V end lost 2 bases, the J end lost 1 base, and 12 bases lay between the germline ends. Germline V CDR1 and CDR2: MGHRA, YSYEKL. This CDR3 has 16 amino acids. The CDR3: CASSQPRGPSYNEQFF. CDR3 nucleotide sequence: TGCGCCAGCAGCCAACCCAGGGGTCCTTCCTACAATGAGCAGTTCTTC.

The rearrangement uses TRBV30 and TRBJ1-5; D is undetermined. Trimming cost V 2 bases and J 4 bases, with 9 bases left between them. Germline CDR1 GTSNPN, CDR2 SVGIG (reference sequence). CDR3 length: 13 amino acids. CDR3 nucleotides: TGTGCCTGGAGTTATACAGCTAATCAGCCCCAGCATTTT. This encodes CAWSYTANQPQHF. The full variable domain, its missing parts supplied by reference TRBV30 and TRBJ1-5, is SQTIHQWPATLVQPVGSPLSLECTVEGTSNPNLYWYRQAAGRGLQLLFYSVGIGQISSEVPQNLSASRPQDRQFILSSKKLLLSDSGFYLCAWSYTANQPQHFGDGTRLSIL.

The chain joins TRBV11-2 to TRBJ2-7; D is ambiguous. The V gene lost 0 bases and the J gene lost 2 bases, with 8 bases spanning the gap. The CDR3 sequence is 14 residues long. The V gene's germline CDR1 is SGHAT and CDR2 FQNNGV. In DNA form, the CDR3 reads TGTGCCAGCAGCTTAGAATCTCCCGCCTACGAGCAGTACTTC. This translates into CASSLESPAYEQYF.

The J gene is TRBJ2-7, the V gene TRBV5-1; a possible D gene is TRBD2 (5 bases). Germline CDR1 is SGHRS and CDR2 is YFSETQ. The CDR3 has 16 residues. V was clipped by 4 bases and J by 3 bases, with 20 bases between them. This CDR3 reads CASSPDTREGGYEQYF. In nucleotides, the CDR3 is TGCGCCAGCAGCCCAGACACTAGGGAAGGCGGCTACGAGCAGTACTTC.

The rearrangement joins TRBV27 to TRBJ2-3; possible D gene TRBD2, 6 bases. V dropped 9 bases and J dropped 4 bases, with 14 bases sitting between them. This CDR3 is 13 amino acids long. Germline CDR1 reads MNHEY; CDR2 reads SMNVEV (reference sequence). The CDR3: CASMLREADTQYF. The CDR3 nucleotides read TGTGCCAGTATGTTGAGGGAGGCAGATACGCAGTATTTT.

J is TRBJ1-5 and V is TRBV20-1; D unresolved. CDR1 is DFQATT and CDR2 is SNEGSKA in the germline V gene (reference sequence). The CDR3 is 13 amino acids. V gave up 3 bases and J gave up 0 bases, with 6 bases separating them. DNA of the CDR3: TGCAGTGCTAGTTCCCGTAGCAATCAGCCCCAGCATTTT. Translated: CSASSRSNQPQHF.